The present T cell receptor (beta chain) was sequenced within a study of glioma-infiltrating T cells. About this clonotype: Its antigen is unidentified. One end of the junction does not line up with germline, which may come from a read error.

Regarding the study as a whole: Gliomas, especially low-grade, showed above-expected tissue-blood divergence; non-neoplastic patients showed below. CDR3 overlap between tissue and blood was very small.

The CDR3 covers 13 residues. Germline V gives CDR1 MNHEY, CDR2 SVGEGT. Using RNA template, CDR3s of TCR alpha and beta were amplified with iRepertoire arm-PCR. For one-step reverse transcription and amplification, about 90-400 ng of tissue mRNA or PBMC total RNA was used. One entry per CDR3 protein results from TCRdb running MiXCR on the multiplex PCR reads. The sample contains thousands of distinct CDR3 sequences, 60% to 80% of which appear only once. Sequencing was carried out using glioma tissue, nonneoplastic brain tissue, or PBMCs (not recorded which). The receptor's source is a human donor with low-grade glioma or glioblastoma, undergoing nonglioma brain surgery, or in good health (not recorded which). The chain employs TRBV6-2 or TRBV6-3 and TRBJ2-2; D may correspond to TRBD1 or TRBD2 (7 bases each). CDR3 loop: CACRGGATWELLF. CDR3 coding DNA: TGTGCCTGCAGGGGGGGAGCCACCTGGGAGCTGCTTTTT.